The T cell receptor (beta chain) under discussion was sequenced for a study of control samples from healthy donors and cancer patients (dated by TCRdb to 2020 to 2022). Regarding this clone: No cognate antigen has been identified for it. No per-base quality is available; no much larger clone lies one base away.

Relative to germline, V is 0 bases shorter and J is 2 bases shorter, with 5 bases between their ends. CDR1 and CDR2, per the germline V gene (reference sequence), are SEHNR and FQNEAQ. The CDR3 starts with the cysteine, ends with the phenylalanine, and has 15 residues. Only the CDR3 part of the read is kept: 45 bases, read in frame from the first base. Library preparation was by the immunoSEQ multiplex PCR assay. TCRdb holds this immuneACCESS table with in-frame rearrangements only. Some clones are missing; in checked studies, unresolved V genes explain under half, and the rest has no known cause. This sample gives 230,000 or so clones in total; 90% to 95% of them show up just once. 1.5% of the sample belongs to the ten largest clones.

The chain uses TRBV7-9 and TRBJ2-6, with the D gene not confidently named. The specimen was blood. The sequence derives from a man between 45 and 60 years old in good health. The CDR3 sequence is CASSLAGTGANVLTF. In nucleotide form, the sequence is TGTGCCAGCAGCTTAGCAGGGACTGGGGCCAACGTCCTGACTTTC.